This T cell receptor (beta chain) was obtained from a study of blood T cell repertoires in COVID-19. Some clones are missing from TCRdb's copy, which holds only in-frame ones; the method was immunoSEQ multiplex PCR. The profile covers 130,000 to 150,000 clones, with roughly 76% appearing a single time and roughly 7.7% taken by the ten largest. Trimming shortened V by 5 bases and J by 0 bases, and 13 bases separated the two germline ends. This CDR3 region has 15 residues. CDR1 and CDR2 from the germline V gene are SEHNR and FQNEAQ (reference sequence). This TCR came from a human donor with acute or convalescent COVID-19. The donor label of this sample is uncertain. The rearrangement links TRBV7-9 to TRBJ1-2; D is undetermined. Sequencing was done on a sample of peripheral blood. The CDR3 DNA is TGTGCCAGCAGCCTCCGAGGGAACCCTAACTATGGCTACACCTTC. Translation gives CASSLRGNPNYGYTF. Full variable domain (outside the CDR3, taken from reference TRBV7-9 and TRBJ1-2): DTGVSQNPRHKITKRGQNVTFRCDPISEHNRLYWYRQTLGQGPEFLTYFQNEAQLEKSRLLSDRFSAERPKGSFSTLEIQRTEQGDSAMYLCASSLRGNPNYGYTFGSGTRLTVV.